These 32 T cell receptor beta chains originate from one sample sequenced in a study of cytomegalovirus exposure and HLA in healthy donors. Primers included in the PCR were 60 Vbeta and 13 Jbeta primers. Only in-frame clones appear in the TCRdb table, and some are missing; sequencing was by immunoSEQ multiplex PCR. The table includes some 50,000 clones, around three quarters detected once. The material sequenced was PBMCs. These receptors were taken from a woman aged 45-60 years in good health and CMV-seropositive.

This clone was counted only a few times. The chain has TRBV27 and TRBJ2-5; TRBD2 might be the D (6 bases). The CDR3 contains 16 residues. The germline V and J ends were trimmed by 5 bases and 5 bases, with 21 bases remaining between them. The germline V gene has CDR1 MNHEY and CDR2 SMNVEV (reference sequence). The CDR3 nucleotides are TGTGCCAGCAGTCTCGCTAGCGTCCCTGGTATGGAGACCCAGTACTTC. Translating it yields CASSLASVPGMETQYF.

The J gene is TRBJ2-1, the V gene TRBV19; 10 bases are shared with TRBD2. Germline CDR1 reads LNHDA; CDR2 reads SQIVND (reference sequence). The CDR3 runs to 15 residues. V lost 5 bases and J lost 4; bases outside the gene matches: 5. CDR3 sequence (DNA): TGTGCCAGTAGTGCTAGCGGGAGTCCTTACAATGAGCAGTTCTTC. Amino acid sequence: CASSASGSPYNEQFF. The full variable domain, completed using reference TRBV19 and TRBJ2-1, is DGGITQSPKYLFRKEGQNVTLSCEQNLNHDAMYWYRQDPGQGLRLIYYSQIVNDFQKGDIAEGYSVSREKKESFPLTVTSAQKNPTAFYLCASSASGSPYNEQFFGPGTRLTVL.

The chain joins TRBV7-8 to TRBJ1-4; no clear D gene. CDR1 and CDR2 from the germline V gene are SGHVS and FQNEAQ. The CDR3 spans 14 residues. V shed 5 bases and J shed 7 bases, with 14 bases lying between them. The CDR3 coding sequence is TGTGCCAGCAGCCGCGGGGAGGGCAGTGAAAAACTGTTTTTT. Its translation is CASSRGEGSEKLFF.

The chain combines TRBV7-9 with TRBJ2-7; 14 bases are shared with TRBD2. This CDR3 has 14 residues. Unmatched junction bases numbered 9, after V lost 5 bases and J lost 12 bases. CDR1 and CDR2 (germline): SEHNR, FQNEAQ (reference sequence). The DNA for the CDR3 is TGTGCCAGCAGCCGTCAGACTAGCGGGAGGGCCGCGTACTTC. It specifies CASSRQTSGRAAYF.

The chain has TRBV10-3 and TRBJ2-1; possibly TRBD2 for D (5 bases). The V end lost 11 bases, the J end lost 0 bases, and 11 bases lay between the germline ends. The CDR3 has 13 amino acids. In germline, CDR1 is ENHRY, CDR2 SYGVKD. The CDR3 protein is CAVSESSYNEQFF. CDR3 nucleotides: TGTGCCGTTAGCGAGAGCTCCTACAATGAGCAGTTCTTC.

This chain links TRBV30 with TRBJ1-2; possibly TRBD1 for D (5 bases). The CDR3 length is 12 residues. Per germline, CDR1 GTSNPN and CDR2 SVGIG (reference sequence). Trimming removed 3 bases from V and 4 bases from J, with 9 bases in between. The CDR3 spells CAWSGGAYGYTF. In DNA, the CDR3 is TGTGCCTGGAGCGGGGGTGCCTATGGCTACACCTTC. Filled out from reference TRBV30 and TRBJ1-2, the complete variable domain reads SQTIHQWPATLVQPVGSPLSLECTVEGTSNPNLYWYRQAAGRGLQLLFYSVGIGQISSEVPQNLSASRPQDRQFILSSKKLLLSDSGFYLCAWSGGAYGYTFGSGTRLTVV.

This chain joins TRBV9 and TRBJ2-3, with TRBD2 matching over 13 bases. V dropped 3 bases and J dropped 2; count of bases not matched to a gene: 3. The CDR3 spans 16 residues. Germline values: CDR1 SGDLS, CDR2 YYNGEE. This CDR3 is CASSAGLAGYTDTQYF. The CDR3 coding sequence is TGTGCCAGCAGCGCGGGACTAGCGGGGTACACAGATACGCAGTATTTT.

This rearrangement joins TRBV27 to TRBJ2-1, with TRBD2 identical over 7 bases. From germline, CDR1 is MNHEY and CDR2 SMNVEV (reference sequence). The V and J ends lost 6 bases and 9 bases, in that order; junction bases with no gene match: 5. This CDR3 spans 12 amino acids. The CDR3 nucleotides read TGTGCCAGCAGGACCGGGACTATTGAGCAGTTCTTC. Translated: CASRTGTIEQFF.

CDR3 in DNA: TGCGCCAGCAGCCAATCTCGGCTAGCTTCGGATGAGCAGTTCTTC. It codes for CASSQSRLASDEQFF. The chain joins TRBV4-1 to TRBJ2-1; D perhaps matches TRBD2 (5 bases). Trimming stripped 2 bases from V and 8 bases from J, with 16 bases between. CDR3 size: 15 residues. The germline V gene encodes CDR1 MGHRA and CDR2 YSYEKL.

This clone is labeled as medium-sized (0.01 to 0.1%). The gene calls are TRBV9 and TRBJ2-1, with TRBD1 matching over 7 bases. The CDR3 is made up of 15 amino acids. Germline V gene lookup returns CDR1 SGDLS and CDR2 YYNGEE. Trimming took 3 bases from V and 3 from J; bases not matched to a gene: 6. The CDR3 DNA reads TGTGCCAGCAGCGGGAGCCGGACAGGCTACAATGAGCAGTTCTTC. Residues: CASSGSRTGYNEQFF. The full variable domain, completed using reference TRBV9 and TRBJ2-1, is DSGVTQTPKHLITATGQRVTLRCSPRSGDLSVYWYQQSLDQGLQFLIQYYNGEERAKGNILERFSAQQFPDLHSELNLSSLELGDSALYFCASSGSRTGYNEQFFGPGTRLTVL.

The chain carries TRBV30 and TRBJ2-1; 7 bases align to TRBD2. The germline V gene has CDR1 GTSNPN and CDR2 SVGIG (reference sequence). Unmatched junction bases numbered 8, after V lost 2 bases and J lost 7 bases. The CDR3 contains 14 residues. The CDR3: CAWSTGLGRNEQFF. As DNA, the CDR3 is TGTGCCTGGAGTACCGGACTAGGGAGGAATGAGCAGTTCTTC.

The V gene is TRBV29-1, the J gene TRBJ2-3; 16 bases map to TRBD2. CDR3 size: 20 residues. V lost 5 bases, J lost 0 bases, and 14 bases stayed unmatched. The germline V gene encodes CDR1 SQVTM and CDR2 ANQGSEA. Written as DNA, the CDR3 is TGCAGCGTTTGGACTGGGACTAGCGGGGGGGGTTTATCTAGCACAGATACGCAGTATTTT. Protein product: CSVWTGTSGGGLSSTDTQYF.

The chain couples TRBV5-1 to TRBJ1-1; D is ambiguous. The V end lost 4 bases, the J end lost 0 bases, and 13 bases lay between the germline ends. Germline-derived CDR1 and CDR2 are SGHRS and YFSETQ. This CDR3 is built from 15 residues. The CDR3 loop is CASSPQPGVNTEAFF. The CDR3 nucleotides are TGCGCCAGCAGCCCACAGCCCGGTGTGAACACTGAAGCTTTCTTT.

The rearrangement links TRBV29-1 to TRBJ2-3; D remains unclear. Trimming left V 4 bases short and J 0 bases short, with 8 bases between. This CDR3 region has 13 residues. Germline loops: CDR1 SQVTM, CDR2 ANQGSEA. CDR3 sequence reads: CSVVGGSTDTQYF. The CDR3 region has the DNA TGCAGCGTTGTTGGCGGAAGCACAGATACGCAGTATTTT.

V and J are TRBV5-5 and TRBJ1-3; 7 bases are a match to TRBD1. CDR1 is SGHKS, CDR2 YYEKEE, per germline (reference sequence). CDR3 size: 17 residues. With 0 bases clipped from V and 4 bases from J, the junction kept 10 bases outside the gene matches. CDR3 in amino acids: CASSLAPTGITGNTIYF. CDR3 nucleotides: TGTGCCAGCAGCTTGGCCCCGACAGGGATCACCGGAAACACCATATATTTT.

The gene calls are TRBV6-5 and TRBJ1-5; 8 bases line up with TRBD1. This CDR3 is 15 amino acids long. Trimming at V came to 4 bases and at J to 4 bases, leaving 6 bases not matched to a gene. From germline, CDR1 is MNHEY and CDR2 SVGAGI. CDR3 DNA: TGTGCCAGCAGTTTCAGGGGACAGGAAAATCAGCCCCAGCATTTT. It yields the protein CASSFRGQENQPQHF.

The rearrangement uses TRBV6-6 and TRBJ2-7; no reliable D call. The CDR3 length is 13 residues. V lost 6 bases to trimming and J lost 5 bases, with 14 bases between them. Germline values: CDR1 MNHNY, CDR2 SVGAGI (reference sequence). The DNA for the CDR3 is TGTGCCAGCAGCCTTGAGTCGGCGGACGAGCAGTACTTC. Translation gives CASSLESADEQYF.

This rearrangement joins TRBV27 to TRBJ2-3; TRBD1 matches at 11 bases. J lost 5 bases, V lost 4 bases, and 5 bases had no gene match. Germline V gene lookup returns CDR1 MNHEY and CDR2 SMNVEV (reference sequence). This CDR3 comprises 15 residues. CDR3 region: CASSWDRGVEDTQYF. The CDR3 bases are TGTGCCAGCAGTTGGGACAGGGGGGTTGAAGATACGCAGTATTTT.

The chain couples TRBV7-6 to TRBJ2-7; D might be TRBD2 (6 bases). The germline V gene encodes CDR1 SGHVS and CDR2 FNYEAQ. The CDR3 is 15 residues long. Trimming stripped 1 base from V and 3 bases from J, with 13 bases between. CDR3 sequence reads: CASSLGAGKNYEQYF. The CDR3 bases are TGTGCCAGCAGCTTAGGTGCGGGAAAAAACTACGAGCAGTACTTC.

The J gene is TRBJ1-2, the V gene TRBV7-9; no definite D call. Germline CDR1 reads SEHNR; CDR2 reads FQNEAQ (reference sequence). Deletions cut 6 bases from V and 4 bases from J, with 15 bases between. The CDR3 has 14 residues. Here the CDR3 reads CASSSEVPAYGYTF. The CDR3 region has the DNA TGTGCCAGCAGTTCGGAGGTCCCTGCCTATGGCTACACCTTC.

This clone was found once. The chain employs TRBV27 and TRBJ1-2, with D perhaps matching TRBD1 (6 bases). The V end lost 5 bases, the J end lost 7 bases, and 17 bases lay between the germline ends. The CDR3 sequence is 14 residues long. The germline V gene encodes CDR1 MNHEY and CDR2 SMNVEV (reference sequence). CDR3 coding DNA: TGTGCCAGCAGTACTGTGGGGGGGGCGGGTGGCTACACCTTC. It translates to CASSTVGGAGGYTF.

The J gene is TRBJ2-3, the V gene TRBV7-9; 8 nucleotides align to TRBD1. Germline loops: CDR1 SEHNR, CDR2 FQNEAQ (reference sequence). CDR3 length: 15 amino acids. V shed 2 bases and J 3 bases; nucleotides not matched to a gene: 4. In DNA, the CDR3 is TGTGCCAGCAGCTTAAGGACAGGGAATACAGATACGCAGTATTTT. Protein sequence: CASSLRTGNTDTQYF.

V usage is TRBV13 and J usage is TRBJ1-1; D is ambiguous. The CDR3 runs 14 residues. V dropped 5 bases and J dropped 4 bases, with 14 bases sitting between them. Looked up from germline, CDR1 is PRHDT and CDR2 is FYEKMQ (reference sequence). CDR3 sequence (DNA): TGTGCCAGCAGCCCTTCTGGGAGGCGCACTGAAGCTTTCTTT. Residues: CASSPSGRRTEAFF.

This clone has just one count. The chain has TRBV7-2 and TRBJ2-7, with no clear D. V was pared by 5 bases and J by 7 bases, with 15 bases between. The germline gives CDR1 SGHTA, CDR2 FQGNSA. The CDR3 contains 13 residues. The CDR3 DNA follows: TGTGCCAGCAGCCCCCAGCCGTACGGGGAGCAGTACTTC. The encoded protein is CASSPQPYGEQYF. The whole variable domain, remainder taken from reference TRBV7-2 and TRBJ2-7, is GAGVSQSPSNKVTEKGKDVELRCDPISGHTALYWYRQSLGQGLEFLIYFQGNSAPDKSGLPSDRFSAERTGGSVSTLTIQRTQQEDSAVYLCASSPQPYGEQYFGPGTRLTVT.

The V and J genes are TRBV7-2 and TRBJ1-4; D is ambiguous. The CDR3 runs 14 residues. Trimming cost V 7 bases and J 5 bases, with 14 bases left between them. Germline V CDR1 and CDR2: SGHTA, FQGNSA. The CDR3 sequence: CASNLGAGNEKLFF. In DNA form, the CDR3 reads TGTGCCAGCAACCTGGGCGCTGGAAATGAAAAACTGTTTTTT.

In DNA form, the CDR3 reads TGTGCCAGCAGTTACGGGGGACACGGAGACACAGATACGCAGTATTTT. This encodes CASSYGGHGDTDTQYF. This chain uses TRBV6-5 with TRBJ2-3, with D perhaps TRBD1 (6 bases). This CDR3 has 16 residues. Germline V lookup: CDR1 MNHEY, CDR2 SVGAGI. Trimming pared 2 bases from V and 2 bases from J, leaving 14 bases between.

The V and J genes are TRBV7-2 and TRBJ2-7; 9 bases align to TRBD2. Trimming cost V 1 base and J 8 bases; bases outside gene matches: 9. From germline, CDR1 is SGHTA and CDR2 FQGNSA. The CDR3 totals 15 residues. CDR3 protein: CASSLDGSGRRKQYF. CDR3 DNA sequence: TGTGCCAGCAGCTTAGATGGTAGCGGGAGAAGGAAGCAGTACTTC.

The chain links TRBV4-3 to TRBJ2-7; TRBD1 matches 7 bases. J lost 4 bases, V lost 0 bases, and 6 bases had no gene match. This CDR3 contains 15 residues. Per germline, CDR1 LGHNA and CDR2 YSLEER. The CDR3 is CASSQEQTGAYEQYF. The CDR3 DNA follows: TGCGCCAGCAGCCAAGAACAAACAGGGGCTTACGAGCAGTACTTC.

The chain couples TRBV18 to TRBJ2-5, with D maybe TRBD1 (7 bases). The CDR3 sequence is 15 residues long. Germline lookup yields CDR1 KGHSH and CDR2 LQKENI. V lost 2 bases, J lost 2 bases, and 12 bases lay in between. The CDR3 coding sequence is TGTGCCAGCTCACCAGGCCAGGGGGGTCAAGAGACCCAGTACTTC. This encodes CASSPGQGGQETQYF.

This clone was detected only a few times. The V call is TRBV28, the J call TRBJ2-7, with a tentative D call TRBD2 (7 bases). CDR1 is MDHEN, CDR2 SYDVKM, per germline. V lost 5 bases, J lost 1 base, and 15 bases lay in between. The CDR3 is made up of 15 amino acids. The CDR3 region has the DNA TGTGCCAGCAGTACCCGGGGGGCGGGGTCCTACGAGCAGTACTTC. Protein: CASSTRGAGSYEQYF.

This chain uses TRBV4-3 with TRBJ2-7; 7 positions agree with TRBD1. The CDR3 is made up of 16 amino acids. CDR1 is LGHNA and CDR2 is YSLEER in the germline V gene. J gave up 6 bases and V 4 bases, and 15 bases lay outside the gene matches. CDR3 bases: TGCGCCAGCAGCCGCTACTACCGGGACAGTGGTTCCGAGCAGTACTTC. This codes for CASSRYYRDSGSEQYF.

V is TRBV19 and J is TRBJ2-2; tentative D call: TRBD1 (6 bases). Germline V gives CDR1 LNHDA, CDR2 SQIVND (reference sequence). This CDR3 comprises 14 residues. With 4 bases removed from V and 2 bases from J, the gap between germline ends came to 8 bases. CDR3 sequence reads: CASSKQGNTGELFF. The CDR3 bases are TGTGCCAGTAGTAAACAGGGAAACACCGGGGAGCTGTTTTTT.